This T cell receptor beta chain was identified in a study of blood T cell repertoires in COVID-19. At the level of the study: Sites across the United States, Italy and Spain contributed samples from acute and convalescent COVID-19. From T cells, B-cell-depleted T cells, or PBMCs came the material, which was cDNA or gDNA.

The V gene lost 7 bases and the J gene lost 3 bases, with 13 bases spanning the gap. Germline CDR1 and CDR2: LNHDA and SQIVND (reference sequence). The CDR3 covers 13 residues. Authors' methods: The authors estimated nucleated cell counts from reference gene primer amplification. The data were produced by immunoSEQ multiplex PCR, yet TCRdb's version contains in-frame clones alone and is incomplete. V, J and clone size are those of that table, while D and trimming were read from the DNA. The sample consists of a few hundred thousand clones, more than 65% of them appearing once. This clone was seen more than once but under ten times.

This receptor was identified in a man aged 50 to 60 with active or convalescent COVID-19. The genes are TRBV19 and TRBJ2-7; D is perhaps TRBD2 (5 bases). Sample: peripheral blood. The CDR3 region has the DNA TGTGCCAGTAACTCCGGGATAATCTACGAGCAGTACGTC. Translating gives CASNSGIIYEQYV.